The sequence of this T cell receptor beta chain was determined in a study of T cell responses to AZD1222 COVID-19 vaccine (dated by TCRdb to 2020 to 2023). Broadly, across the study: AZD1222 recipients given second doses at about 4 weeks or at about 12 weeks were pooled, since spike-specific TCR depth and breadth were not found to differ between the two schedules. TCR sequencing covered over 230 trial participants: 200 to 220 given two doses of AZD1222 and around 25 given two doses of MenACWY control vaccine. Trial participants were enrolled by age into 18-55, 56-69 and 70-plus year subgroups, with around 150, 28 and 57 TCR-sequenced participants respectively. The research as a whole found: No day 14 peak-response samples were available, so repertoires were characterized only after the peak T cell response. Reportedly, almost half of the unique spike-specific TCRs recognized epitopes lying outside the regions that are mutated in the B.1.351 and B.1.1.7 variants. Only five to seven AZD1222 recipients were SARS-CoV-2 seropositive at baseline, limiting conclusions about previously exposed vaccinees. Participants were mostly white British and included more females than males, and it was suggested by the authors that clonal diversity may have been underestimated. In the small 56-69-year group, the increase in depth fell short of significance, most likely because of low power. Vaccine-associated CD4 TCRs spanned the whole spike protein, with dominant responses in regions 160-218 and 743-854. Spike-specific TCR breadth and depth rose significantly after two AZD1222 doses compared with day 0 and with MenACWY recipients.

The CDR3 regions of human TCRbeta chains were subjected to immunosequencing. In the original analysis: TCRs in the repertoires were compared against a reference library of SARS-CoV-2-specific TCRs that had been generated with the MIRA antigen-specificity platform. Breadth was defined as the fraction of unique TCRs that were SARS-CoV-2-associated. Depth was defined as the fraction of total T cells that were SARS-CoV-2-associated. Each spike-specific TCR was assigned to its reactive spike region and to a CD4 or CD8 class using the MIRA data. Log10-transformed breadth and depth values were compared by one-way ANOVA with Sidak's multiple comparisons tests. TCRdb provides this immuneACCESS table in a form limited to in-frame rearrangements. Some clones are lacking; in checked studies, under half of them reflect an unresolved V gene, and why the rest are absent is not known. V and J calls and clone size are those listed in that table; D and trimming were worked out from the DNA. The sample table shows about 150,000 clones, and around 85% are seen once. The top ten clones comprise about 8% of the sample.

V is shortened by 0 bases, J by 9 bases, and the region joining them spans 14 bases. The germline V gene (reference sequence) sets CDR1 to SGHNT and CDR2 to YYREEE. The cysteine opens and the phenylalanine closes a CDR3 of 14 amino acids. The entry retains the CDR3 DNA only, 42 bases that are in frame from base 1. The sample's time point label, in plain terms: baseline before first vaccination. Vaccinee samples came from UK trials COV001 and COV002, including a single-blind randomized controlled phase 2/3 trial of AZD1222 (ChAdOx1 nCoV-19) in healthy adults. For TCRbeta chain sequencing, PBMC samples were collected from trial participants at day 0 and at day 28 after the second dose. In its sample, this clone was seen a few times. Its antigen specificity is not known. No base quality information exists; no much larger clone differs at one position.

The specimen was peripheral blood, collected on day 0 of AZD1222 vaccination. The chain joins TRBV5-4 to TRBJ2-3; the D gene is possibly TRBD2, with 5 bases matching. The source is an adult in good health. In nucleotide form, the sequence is TGTGCCAGCAGCTTGGAGGTCGTGCGGGCGACGCAGTATTTT. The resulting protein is CASSLEVVRATQYF.